The present T cell receptor (beta chain) was sequenced within a study of cytomegalovirus exposure and HLA in healthy donors. Study results and caveats: Later analysis revealed greater clonal expansion in HLA-associated TCR beta chains than in equally common others.

With regard to this clone: Its antigen is undetermined.

The primer mix had 60 Vbeta and 13 Jbeta primers. Generated by immunoSEQ multiplex PCR, the TCRdb table keeps only in-frame clones and is missing some. The sample yields about 130,000 clones, 80% seen once. This receptor was obtained from a man aged 25-45 years in good health and CMV-seronegative. The material sequenced was PBMCs.

The CDR3 DNA reads as TGTGCCAGCAGCCCCCCAGGGGTTCCCTACGAGCAGTACTTC. Amino acids: CASSPPGVPYEQYF. J is TRBJ2-7 and V is TRBV5-4; TRBD1 is a possible D gene (6 bases). The CDR3 runs to 14 residues. Trimming took off 4 bases at V and 2 bases at J, with 13 bases between the two ends. Germline V gene sequence: CDR1 SGHNT, CDR2 YYREEE (reference sequence).